This TCR beta chain was sequenced in a study of identical twins. Template switching added a universal primer site; cDNA carried unique molecular identifiers. TCRdb itself ran the 5' RACE reads through MiXCR, one entry per CDR3 protein. The top ten clones hold about 12% of a sample with some 790,000 distinct CDR3 sequences, 18% of them seen once. Study-level results: Fewer insertions marked abundant cord blood beta clonotypes; young adult naive trended weakly, memory not at all.

This clonotype was counted a few times. What it binds is unknown. From germline, CDR1 is KGHSH and CDR2 LQKENI. CDR3 length: 15 amino acids. Deletions cut 3 bases from V and 5 bases from J, with 13 bases between. These records were also assigned to another study, of T cells expressing NK-cell markers.

The sequencing input was PBMCs. The chain recombines TRBV18 with TRBJ2-2; D not certain. This clonotype originated in a woman aged 18-30 years in good health. CDR3 sequence (DNA): TGTGCCAGCTCACCGGGAATCGGCAGGACCGGGGAGCTGTTTTTT. This gives the protein CASSPGIGRTGELFF.